This TCR beta chain comes out of a study of blood T cell repertoires in COVID-19. Overall study: Samples representing acute and convalescent COVID-19 were sourced from the United States, Italy and Spain. Sample material is recorded as cDNA or gDNA derived from T cells, B-cell-depleted T cells, or PBMCs.

V shed 0 bases and J 7 bases; nucleotides not matched to a gene: 5. In germline, CDR1 is SGHVS, CDR2 FNYEAQ. The length of the CDR3 is 15 residues. The assay was immunoSEQ multiplex PCR, and TCRdb's table has in-frame clones only and misses some. The sample gives 310,000 or so clones, 89% of which show up once; under 6.5% is in the top ten. This TCR came from a man in his late teens or twenties who had recovered from COVID-19. The J gene is TRBJ2-1, the V gene TRBV7-6; 8 bases map to TRBD2. What was sequenced was peripheral blood. CDR3 DNA sequence: TGTGCCAGCAGCTTAGCCGGGACTAGAATTAATGAGCAGTTCTTC. Protein sequence: CASSLAGTRINEQFF.